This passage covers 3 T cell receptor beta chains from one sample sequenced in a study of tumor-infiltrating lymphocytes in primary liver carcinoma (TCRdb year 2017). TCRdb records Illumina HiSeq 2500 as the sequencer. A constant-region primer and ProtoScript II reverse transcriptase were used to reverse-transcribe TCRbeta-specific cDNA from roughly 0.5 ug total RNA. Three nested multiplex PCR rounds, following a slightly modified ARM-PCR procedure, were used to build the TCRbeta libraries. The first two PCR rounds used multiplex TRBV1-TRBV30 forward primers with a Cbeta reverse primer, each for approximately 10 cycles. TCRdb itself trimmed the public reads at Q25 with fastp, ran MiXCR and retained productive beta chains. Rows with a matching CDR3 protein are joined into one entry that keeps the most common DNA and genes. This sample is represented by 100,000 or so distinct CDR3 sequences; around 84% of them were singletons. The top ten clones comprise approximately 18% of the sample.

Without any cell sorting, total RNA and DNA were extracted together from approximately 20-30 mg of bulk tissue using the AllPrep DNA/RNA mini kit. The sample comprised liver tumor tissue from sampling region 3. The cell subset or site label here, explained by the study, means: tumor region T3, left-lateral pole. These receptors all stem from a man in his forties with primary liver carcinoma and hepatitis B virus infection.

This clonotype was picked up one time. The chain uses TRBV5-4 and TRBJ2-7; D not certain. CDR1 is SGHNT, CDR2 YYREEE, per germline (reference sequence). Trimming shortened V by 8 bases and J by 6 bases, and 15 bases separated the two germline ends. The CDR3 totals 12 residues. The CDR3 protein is CASSPPMGEQYF. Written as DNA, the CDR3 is TGTGCCAGTAGCCCCCCGATGGGCGAGCAGTACTTC.

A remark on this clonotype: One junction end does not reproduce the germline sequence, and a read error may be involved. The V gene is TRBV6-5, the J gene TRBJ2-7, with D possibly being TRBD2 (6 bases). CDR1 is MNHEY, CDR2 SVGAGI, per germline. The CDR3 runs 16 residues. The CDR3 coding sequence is TGTGCCAACAGTTACTCCCTCGGAGGGGAGGCCTACGAGCAGTATTTC. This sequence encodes CANSYSLGGEAYEQYF.

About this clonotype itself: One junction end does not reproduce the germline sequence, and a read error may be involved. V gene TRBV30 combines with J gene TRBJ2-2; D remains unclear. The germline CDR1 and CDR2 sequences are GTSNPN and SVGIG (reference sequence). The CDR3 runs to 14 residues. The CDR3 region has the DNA TGTGCCTGGAAAATGGTGGGGAACACCGTGGAGCTGTTTTTT. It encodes CAWKMVGNTVELFF.